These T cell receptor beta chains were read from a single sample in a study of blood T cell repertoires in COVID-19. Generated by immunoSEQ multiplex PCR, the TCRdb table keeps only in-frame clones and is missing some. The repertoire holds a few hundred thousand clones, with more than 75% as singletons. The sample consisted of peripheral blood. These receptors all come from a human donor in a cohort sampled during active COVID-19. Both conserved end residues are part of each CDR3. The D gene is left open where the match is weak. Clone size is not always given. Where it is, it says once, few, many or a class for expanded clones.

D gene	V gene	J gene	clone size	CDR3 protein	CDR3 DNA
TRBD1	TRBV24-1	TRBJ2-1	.	CATSDLRGQGVGEQFF	TGTGCCACCAGTGATTTGCGGGGACAGGGGGTGGGAGAGCAGTTCTTC
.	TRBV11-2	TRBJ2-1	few	CASSLEASSYNEQFF	TGTGCCAGCAGCTTAGAGGCAAGCTCCTACAATGAGCAGTTCTTC
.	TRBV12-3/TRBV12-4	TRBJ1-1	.	CASRDQMNTEAFF	TGTGCCAGCAGAGATCAGATGAACACTGAAGCTTTCTTT
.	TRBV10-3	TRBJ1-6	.	CAIPKGTPGGGVHNSPLHF	TGTGCCATCCCAAAGGGAACCCCCGGCGGAGGGGTTCATAATTCACCCCTCCACTTT
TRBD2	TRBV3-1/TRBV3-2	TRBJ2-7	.	CASSQLADGPLEQYF	TGTGCCAGCAGCCAACTAGCGGACGGGCCCCTCGAGCAGTACTTC
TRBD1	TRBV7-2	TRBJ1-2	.	CASSPRQGANYGYTF	TGTGCCAGCAGCCCCCGACAGGGGGCAAACTATGGCTACACCTTC
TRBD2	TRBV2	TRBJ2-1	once	CASSESGRAAEQFF	TGTGCCAGCAGTGAGAGCGGGAGGGCCGCTGAGCAGTTCTTC
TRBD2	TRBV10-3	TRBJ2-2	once	CATSGGALASNTGELFF	TGTGCCACCTCCGGGGGGGCCCTTGCGTCGAACACCGGGGAGCTGTTTTTT
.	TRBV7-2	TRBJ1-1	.	CASSLVVRVNTEAFF	TGTGCCAGCAGCTTAGTGGTCAGGGTGAACACTGAAGCTTTCTTT
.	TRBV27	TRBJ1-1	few	CASSLSREGYTEAFF	TGTGCCAGCAGTTTATCGAGGGAAGGGTACACTGAAGCTTTCTTT